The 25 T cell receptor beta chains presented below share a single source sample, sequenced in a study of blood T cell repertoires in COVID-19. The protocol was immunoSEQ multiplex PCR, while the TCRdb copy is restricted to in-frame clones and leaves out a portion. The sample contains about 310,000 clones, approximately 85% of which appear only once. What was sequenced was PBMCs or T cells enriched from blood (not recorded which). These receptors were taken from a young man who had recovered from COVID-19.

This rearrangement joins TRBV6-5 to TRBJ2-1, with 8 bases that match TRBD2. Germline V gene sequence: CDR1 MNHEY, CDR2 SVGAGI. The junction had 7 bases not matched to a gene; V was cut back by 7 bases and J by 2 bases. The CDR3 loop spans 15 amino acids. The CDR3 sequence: CASNGGANAYNEQFF. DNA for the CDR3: TGTGCCAGCAACGGGGGGGCCAACGCCTACAATGAGCAGTTCTTC.

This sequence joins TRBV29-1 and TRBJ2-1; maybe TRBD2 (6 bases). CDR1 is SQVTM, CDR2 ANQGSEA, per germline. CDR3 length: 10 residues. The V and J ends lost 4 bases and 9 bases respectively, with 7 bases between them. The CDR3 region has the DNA TGCAGCGTTGGGGGGGTTGAGCAGTTCTTC. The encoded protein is CSVGGVEQFF.

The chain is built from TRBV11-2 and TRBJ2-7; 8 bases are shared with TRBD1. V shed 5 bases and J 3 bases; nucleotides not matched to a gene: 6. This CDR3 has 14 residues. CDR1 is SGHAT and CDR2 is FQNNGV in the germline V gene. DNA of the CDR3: TGTGCCAGCAGCACCTGGACAGGGTTCTACGAGCAGTACTTC. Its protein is CASSTWTGFYEQYF.

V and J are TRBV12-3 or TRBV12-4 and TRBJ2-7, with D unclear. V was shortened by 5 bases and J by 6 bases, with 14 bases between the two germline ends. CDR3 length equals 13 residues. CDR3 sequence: CASSPLHGLEQYF. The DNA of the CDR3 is TGTGCCAGCAGTCCTCTCCATGGGCTCGAGCAGTACTTC.

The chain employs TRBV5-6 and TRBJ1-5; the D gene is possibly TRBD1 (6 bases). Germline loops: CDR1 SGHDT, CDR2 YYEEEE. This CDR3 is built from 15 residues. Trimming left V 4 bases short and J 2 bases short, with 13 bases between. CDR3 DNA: TGTGCCAGCAGCGCAGGGGTAGCTCGCAATCAGCCCCAGCATTTT. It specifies CASSAGVARNQPQHF. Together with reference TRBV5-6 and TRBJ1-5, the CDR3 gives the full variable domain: DAGVTQSPTHLIKTRGQQVTLRCSPKSGHDTVSWYQQALGQGPQFIFQYYEEEERQRGNFPDRFSGHQFPNYSSELNVNALLLGDSALYLCASSAGVARNQPQHFGDGTRLSIL.

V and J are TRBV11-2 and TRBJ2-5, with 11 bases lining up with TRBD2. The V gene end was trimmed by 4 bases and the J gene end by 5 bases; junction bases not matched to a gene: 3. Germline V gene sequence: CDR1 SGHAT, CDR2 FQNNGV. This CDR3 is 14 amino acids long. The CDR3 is CASSSTSGGETQYF. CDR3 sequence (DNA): TGTGCCAGCAGCTCTACTAGCGGGGGTGAGACCCAGTACTTC. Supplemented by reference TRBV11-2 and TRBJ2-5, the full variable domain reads EAGVAQSPRYKIIEKRQSVAFWCNPISGHATLYWYQQILGQGPKLLIQFQNNGVVDDSQLPKDRFSAERLKGVDSTLKIQPAKLEDSAVYLCASSSTSGGETQYFGPGTRLLVL.

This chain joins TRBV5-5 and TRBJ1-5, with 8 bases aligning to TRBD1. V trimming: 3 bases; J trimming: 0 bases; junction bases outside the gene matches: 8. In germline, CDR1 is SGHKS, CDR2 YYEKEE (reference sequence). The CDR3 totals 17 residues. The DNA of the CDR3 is TGTGCCAGCAGCTCAATTTGGACAGGGTATAGCAATCAGCCCCAGCATTTT. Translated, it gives CASSSIWTGYSNQPQHF. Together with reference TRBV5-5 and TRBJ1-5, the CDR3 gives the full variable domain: DAGVTQSPTHLIKTRGQQVTLRCSPISGHKSVSWYQQVLGQGPQFIFQYYEKEERGRGNFPDRFSARQFPNYSSELNVNALLLGDSALYLCASSSIWTGYSNQPQHFGDGTRLSIL.

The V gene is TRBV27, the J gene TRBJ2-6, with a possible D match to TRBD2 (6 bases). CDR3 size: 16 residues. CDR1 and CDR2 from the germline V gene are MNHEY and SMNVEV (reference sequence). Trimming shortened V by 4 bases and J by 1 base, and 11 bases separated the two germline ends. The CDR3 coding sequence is TGTGCCAGCAGTTCAGGCGGGACTTCTGGGGCCAACGTCCTGACTTTC. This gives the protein CASSSGGTSGANVLTF. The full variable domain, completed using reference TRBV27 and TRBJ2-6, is EAQVTQNPRYLITVTGKKLTVTCSQNMNHEYMSWYRQDPGLGLRQIYYSMNVEVTDKGDVPEGYKVSRKEKRNFPLILESPSPNQTSLYFCASSSGGTSGANVLTFGAGSRLTVL.

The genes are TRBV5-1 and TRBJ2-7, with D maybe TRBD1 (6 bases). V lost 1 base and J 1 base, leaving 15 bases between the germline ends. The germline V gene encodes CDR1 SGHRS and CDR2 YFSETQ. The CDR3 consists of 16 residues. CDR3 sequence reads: CASSLLGGAGSYEQYF. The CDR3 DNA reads TGCGCCAGCAGCTTGCTTGGGGGCGCGGGTTCCTACGAGCAGTACTTC.

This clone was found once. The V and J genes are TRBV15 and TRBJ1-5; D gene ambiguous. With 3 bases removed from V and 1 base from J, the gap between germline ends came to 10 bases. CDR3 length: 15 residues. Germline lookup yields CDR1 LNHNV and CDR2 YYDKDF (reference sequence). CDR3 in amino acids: CATSRIGGSNQPQHF. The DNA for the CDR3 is TGTGCCACCAGCAGGATCGGCGGGAGCAATCAGCCCCAGCATTTT.

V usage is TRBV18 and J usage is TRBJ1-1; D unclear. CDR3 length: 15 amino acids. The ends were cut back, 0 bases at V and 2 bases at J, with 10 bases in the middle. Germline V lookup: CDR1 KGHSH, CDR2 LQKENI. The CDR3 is CASSPPRNSNTEAFF. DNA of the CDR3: TGTGCCAGCTCACCACCTAGAAATTCCAACACTGAAGCTTTCTTT.

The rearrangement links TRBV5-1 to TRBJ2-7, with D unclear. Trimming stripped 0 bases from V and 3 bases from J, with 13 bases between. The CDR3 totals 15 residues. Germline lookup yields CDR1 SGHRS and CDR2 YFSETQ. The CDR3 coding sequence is TGCGCCAGCAGCTTGGTCCCAGAGGTAATCTACGAGCAGTACTTC. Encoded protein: CASSLVPEVIYEQYF.

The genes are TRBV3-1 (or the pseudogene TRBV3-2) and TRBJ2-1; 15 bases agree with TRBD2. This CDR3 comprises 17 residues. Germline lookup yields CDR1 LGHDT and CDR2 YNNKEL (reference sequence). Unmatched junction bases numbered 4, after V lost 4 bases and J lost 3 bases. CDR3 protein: CASSLGLAGGLYNEQFF. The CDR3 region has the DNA TGTGCCAGCAGCCTGGGACTAGCGGGGGGTCTCTACAATGAGCAGTTCTTC.

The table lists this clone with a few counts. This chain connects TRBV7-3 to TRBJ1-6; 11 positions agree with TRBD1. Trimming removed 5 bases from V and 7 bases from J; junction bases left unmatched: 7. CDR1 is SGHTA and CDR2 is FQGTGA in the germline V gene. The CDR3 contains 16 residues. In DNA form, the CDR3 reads TGTGCCAGCAGCAGGACCGGGACAGGGGGAAATTCACCCCTCCACTTT. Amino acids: CASSRTGTGGNSPLHF.

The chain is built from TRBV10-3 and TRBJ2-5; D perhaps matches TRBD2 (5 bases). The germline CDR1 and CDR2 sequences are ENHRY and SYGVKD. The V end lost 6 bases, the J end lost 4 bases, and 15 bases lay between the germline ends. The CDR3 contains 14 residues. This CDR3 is CAIRDTRSGETQYF. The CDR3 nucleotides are TGTGCCATCAGGGATACTAGGAGCGGAGAGACCCAGTACTTC.

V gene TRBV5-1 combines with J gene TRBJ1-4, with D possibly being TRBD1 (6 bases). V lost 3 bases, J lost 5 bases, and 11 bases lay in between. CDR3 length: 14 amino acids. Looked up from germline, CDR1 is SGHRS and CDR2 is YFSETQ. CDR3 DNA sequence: TGCGCCAGCAGCTCACAGGGTCTCAATGAAAAACTGTTTTTT. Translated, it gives CASSSQGLNEKLFF.

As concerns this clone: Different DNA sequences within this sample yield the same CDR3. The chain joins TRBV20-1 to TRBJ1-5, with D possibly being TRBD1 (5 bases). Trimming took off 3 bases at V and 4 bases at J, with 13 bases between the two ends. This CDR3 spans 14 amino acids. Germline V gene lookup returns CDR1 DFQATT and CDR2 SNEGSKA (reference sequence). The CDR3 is CSASFQGRNQPQHF. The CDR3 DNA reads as TGCAGTGCTAGTTTCCAGGGAAGAAATCAGCCCCAGCATTTT.

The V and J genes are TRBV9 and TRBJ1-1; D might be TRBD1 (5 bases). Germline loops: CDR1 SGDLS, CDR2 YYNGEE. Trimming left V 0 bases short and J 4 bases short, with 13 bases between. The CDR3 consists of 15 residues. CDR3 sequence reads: CASSVVGGGTTEAFF. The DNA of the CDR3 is TGTGCCAGCAGCGTAGTAGGTGGAGGGACCACTGAAGCTTTCTTT.

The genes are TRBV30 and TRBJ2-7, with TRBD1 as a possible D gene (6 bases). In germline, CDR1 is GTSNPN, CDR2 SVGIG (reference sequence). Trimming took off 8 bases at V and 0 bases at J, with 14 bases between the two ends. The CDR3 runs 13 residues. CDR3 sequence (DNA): TGTGCCCTAACTCGGACAGACTCCTACGAGCAGTACTTC. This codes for CALTRTDSYEQYF.

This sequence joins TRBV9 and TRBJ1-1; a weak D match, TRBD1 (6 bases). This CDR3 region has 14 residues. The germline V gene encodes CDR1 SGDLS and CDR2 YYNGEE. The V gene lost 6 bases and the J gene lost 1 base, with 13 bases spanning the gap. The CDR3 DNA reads TGTGCCAGCACCGAGGACAGCCAGAACACTGAAGCTTTCTTT. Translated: CASTEDSQNTEAFF.

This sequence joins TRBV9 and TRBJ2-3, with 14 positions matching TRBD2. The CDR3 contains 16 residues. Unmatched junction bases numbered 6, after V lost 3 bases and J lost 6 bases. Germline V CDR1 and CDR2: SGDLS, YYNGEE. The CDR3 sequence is CASSAGTSGGRDTQYF. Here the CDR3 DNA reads TGTGCCAGCAGCGCGGGGACTAGCGGGGGCCGGGATACGCAGTATTTT. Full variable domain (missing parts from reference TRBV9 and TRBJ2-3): DSGVTQTPKHLITATGQRVTLRCSPRSGDLSVYWYQQSLDQGLQFLIQYYNGEERAKGNILERFSAQQFPDLHSELNLSSLELGDSALYFCASSAGTSGGRDTQYFGPGTRLTVL.

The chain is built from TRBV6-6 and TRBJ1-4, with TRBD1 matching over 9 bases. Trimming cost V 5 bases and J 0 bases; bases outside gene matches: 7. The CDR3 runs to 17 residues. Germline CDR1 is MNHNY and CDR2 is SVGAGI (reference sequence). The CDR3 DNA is TGTGCCAGCAGTCCGGGACAGGGCCTCGCAACTAATGAAAAACTGTTTTTT. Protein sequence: CASSPGQGLATNEKLFF.

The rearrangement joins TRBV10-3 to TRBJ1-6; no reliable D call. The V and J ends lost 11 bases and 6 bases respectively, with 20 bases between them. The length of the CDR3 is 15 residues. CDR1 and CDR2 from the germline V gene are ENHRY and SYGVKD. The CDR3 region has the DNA TGTGCCTCACTGCAGGACCCGGCGGGTAATTCACCCCTCCACTTT. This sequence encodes CASLQDPAGNSPLHF.

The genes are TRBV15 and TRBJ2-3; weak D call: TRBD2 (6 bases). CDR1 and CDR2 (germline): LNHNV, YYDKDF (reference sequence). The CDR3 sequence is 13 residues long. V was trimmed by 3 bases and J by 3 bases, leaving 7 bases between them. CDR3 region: CATSSRETDTQYF. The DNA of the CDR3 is TGTGCCACCAGCAGCCGGGAGACAGATACGCAGTATTTT.

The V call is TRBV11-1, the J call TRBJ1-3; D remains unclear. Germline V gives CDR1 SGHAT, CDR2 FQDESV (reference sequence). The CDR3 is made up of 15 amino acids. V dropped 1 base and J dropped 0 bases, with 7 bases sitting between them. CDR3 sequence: CASSLDSSSGNTIYF. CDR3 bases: TGTGCCAGCAGCTTAGACAGTTCCTCTGGAAACACCATATATTTT.